The next 2 T cell receptor beta chains were all read from a single sample in a study of graft-versus-host responses after intestinal transplantation. TCRdb's table, derived via immunoSEQ multiplex PCR, lists solely in-frame clones and lacks some. The data contain about 64,000 clones, 80% to 95% of them singletons. Sample: bone marrow, taken 734 days after intestinal transplantation. The receptors come from a human patient who received an intestinal transplant, so some T cells may come from the graft donor.

This sequence joins TRBV15 and TRBJ2-1, with TRBD2 as a possible D gene (6 bases). Germline V gene data show CDR1 as LNHNV and CDR2 as YYDKDF (reference sequence). Trimming pared 5 bases from V and 3 bases from J, leaving 23 bases between. The CDR3 loop spans 18 amino acids. The CDR3 sequence: CATSGFGVGGVDYNEQFF. CDR3 nucleotide sequence: TGTGCCACCAGCGGATTCGGGGTGGGGGGAGTGGACTACAATGAGCAGTTCTTC.

The chain has TRBV6-6 and TRBJ2-5; D gene ambiguous. The germline V gene encodes CDR1 MNHNY and CDR2 SVGAGI (reference sequence). The V gene lost 0 bases and the J gene lost 1 base, with 9 bases spanning the gap. There are 15 residues in the CDR3. The CDR3: CASSYSSRVQETQYF. The CDR3 DNA sequence: TGTGCCAGCAGTTACTCGAGCCGGGTCCAAGAGACCCAGTACTTC.